The present T cell receptor (beta chain) was sequenced within a study of control samples from healthy donors and cancer patients. Germline CDR1 and CDR2: LNHDA and SQIVND (reference sequence). The CDR3 covers 16 residues. The germline V and J ends were trimmed by 5 bases and 1 base, with 17 bases remaining between them. TCRdb's table, derived via immunoSEQ multiplex PCR, lists solely in-frame clones and lacks some. The sample consists of about 120,000 clones, around 87% of them appearing once. This TCR was sampled from a middle-aged man in good health. The rearrangement joins TRBV19 to TRBJ1-2; D uncertain. Input material: blood. The CDR3 spells CASSANNWYDNYGYTF. CDR3 coding DNA: TGTGCCAGTAGTGCCAACAACTGGTACGATAACTATGGCTACACCTTC.